The 19 T cell receptor beta chains in this list originate from one sample, sequenced in a study of blood T cell repertoires in COVID-19. This table comes from immunoSEQ multiplex PCR, and its TCRdb copy is limited to in-frame clones, with some not included. This table has fewer than 250,000 clones, about 85% appearing once. The sample taken for sequencing was peripheral blood. These receptors all come from a man aged 40-50 years with acute or convalescent COVID-19.

The chain joins TRBV7-6 to TRBJ2-1; 15 bases agree with TRBD2. Trimming at V came to 4 bases and at J to 6 bases, leaving 4 bases not matched to a gene. There are 16 residues in the CDR3. Germline CDR1 reads SGHVS; CDR2 reads FNYEAQ. DNA of the CDR3: TGTGCCAGCAGCTCAGGACTAGCGGGAGGGGCCAATGAGCAGTTCTTC. Translation gives CASSSGLAGGANEQFF.

The V call is TRBV7-2, the J call TRBJ1-5; TRBD1 is a possible D gene (5 bases). Trimming removed 6 bases from V and 4 bases from J, with 10 bases in between. This CDR3 has 13 amino acids. The V gene's germline CDR1 is SGHTA and CDR2 FQGNSA. The CDR3 DNA sequence: TGTGCCAGCAGAGGGGAATTTAATCAGCCCCAGCATTTT. This gives the protein CASRGEFNQPQHF.

The V call is TRBV11-2, the J call TRBJ2-3; perhaps TRBD1 as D (6 bases). From germline, CDR1 is SGHAT and CDR2 FQNNGV. V was pared by 0 bases and J by 0 bases, with 7 bases between. The CDR3 runs 15 residues. CDR3 residues: CASSLDRGSTDTQYF. CDR3 coding DNA: TGTGCCAGCAGCTTAGACAGGGGTAGCACAGATACGCAGTATTTT.

V and J are TRBV18 and TRBJ1-4; 7 bases are shared with TRBD1. The CDR3 has 15 amino acids. CDR1 is KGHSH and CDR2 is LQKENI in the germline V gene. J lost 8 bases, V lost 4 bases, and 10 bases had no gene match. As DNA, the CDR3 is TGTGCCAGCTCACTGGTTCCCGGGACAGCGGAAAAACTGTTTTTT. Residues: CASSLVPGTAEKLFF. Full variable domain (remainder filled in from reference TRBV18 and TRBJ1-4): NAGVMQNPRHLVRRRGQEARLRCSPMKGHSHVYWYRQLPEEGLKFMVYLQKENIIDESGMPKERFSAEFPKEGPSILRIQQVVRGDSAAYFCASSLVPGTAEKLFFGSGTQLSVL.

This chain connects TRBV6-5 to TRBJ1-5; the D is unclear. Between the trimmed V and J ends, which lost 2 bases and 3 bases, there was a span of 11 bases. The CDR3 contains 15 residues. The germline V gene encodes CDR1 MNHEY and CDR2 SVGAGI. The CDR3 DNA reads as TGTGCCAGCAGTTACGGCGGACTCTCCAATCAGCCCCAGCATTTT. Its protein is CASSYGGLSNQPQHF.

The chain has TRBV28 and TRBJ2-5, with D tentatively TRBD1 (5 bases). This CDR3 contains 15 residues. CDR1 is MDHEN, CDR2 SYDVKM, per germline. With 3 bases removed from V and 1 base from J, the gap between germline ends came to 12 bases. The CDR3 nucleotides are TGTGCCAGCAGTTTTCGAACAGGTTCCCAAGAGACCCAGTACTTC. It encodes CASSFRTGSQETQYF.

The chain links TRBV7-9 to TRBJ2-7, with TRBD1 matching over 7 bases. This CDR3 has 16 amino acids. V lost 5 bases and J lost 0; bases outside the gene matches: 10. In germline, CDR1 is SEHNR, CDR2 FQNEAQ (reference sequence). In DNA, the CDR3 is TGTGCCAGCAGCGTCACAGGGGTTCCCAACTCCTACGAGCAGTACTTC. Protein product: CASSVTGVPNSYEQYF.

V gene TRBV28 combines with J gene TRBJ1-2; 10 positions agree with TRBD1. CDR1 and CDR2 (germline): MDHEN, SYDVKM. CDR3 size: 17 residues. Germline trimming cut 6 bases from V and 6 bases from J; bases unmatched to any gene: 16. CDR3 DNA: TGTGCCAGCAGCTCACCCTCGGACAGGGGGAGGGGGAATGGCTACACCTTC. Its translation is CASSSPSDRGRGNGYTF.

The chain combines TRBV28 with TRBJ2-2; tentatively, D is TRBD1 (6 bases). The germline V and J ends were trimmed by 2 bases and 4 bases, with 11 bases remaining between them. The CDR3 runs to 15 residues. In germline, CDR1 is MDHEN, CDR2 SYDVKM. CDR3 nucleotides: TGTGCCAGCAGTTTAGGGGGCCAAGGCACCGGGGAGCTGTTTTTT. Its protein product is CASSLGGQGTGELFF.

The chain joins TRBV24-1 to TRBJ1-5, with D tentatively TRBD1 (6 bases). The V gene's germline CDR1 is KGHDR and CDR2 SFDVKD. CDR3 length: 16 residues. Trimming cost V 0 bases and J 7 bases, with 15 bases left between them. The CDR3 reads CATSDLGGAELQPQHF. CDR3 DNA sequence: TGTGCCACCAGTGATTTGGGGGGCGCGGAGTTACAGCCCCAGCATTTT.

This chain connects TRBV19 to TRBJ2-7, with 8 bases that match TRBD2. The CDR3 totals 15 residues. Per the germline V gene, CDR1 is LNHDA and CDR2 is SQIVND (reference sequence). V shed 3 bases, J shed 0 bases, and the junction held 4 bases outside the gene matches. Here the CDR3 reads CASSIAGGLSYEQYF. CDR3 in DNA: TGTGCCAGTAGTATCGCGGGAGGCCTCTCCTACGAGCAGTACTTC.

The chain employs TRBV13 and TRBJ1-2, with TRBD1 matching 8 bases. This CDR3 region has 14 residues. The J segment lost 6 bases and the V segment lost 0 bases, leaving 3 bases of the junction unmatched. Germline lookup yields CDR1 PRHDT and CDR2 FYEKMQ (reference sequence). CDR3 nucleotide sequence: TGTGCCAGCAGCTTAGGGACAGGGGTGGATGGCTACACCTTC. The encoded protein is CASSLGTGVDGYTF.

The chain recombines TRBV9 with TRBJ2-1, with a weak D call TRBD1 (6 bases). CDR3 length: 12 residues. V lost 2 bases and J lost 10, with 10 bases in between. The germline V gene has CDR1 SGDLS and CDR2 YYNGEE. CDR3 nucleotide sequence: TGTGCCAGCAGCGTCGGACAGAACGAGCAGTTCTTC. This codes for CASSVGQNEQFF.

For the CDR3, the DNA is TGCAGTGCTACAGGGTACACTGAAGCTTTCTTT. Encoded protein: CSATGYTEAFF. J is TRBJ1-1 and V is TRBV20-1, with D perhaps TRBD1 (5 bases). Germline CDR1 DFQATT, CDR2 SNEGSKA (reference sequence). The V end lost 4 bases, the J end lost 3 bases, and 6 bases lay between the germline ends. This CDR3 comprises 11 residues.

The chain recombines TRBV7-9 with TRBJ2-5; 12 nucleotides agree with TRBD2. The CDR3 covers 19 residues. Trimming removed 2 bases from V and 5 bases from J; junction bases left unmatched: 15. Germline V lookup: CDR1 SEHNR, CDR2 FQNEAQ (reference sequence). CDR3 DNA: TGTGCCAGCAGCTTAACCTCGGGACTAGCGGGCCCCCTAAGGGAGACCCAGTACTTC. It codes for CASSLTSGLAGPLRETQYF.

The chain employs TRBV5-1 and TRBJ2-4, with 9 bases that match TRBD2. Germline V gene data show CDR1 as SGHRS and CDR2 as YFSETQ. This CDR3 has 16 amino acids. The junction had 12 bases not matched to a gene; V was cut back by 4 bases and J by 7 bases. CDR3 nucleotide sequence: TGCGCCAGCAGCCCGGAGGCTAGCGGGATAGGGAACATTCAGTACTTC. Translated: CASSPEASGIGNIQYF. The whole variable domain, remainder taken from reference TRBV5-1 and TRBJ2-4, is KAGVTQTPRYLIKTRGQQVTLSCSPISGHRSVSWYQQTPGQGLQFLFEYFSETQRNKGNFPGRFSGRQFSNSRSEMNVSTLELGDSALYLCASSPEASGIGNIQYFGAGTRLSVL.

The rearrangement joins TRBV29-1 to TRBJ1-5; D is uncertain. Per germline, CDR1 SQVTM and CDR2 ANQGSEA. The V gene lost 2 bases and the J gene lost 6 bases, with 8 bases spanning the gap. The length of the CDR3 is 12 residues. The DNA of the CDR3 is TGCAGCGTTGAAATCGGTGGTCAGCCCCAGCATTTT. Translation: CSVEIGGQPQHF.

The chain uses TRBV3-1 (or the pseudogene TRBV3-2) and TRBJ1-3, with D possibly being TRBD1 (5 bases). There are 14 residues in the CDR3. Germline CDR1 LGHDT, CDR2 YNNKEL (reference sequence). Trimming pared 8 bases from V and 0 bases from J, leaving 11 bases between. CDR3 in DNA: TGTGCCAGCTCCGACAGAGACTCTGGAAACACCATATATTTT. This codes for CASSDRDSGNTIYF.

This rearrangement joins TRBV7-9 to TRBJ2-7; 11 bases match TRBD1. Trimming took 4 bases from V and 4 from J; bases not matched to a gene: 6. The CDR3 sequence is 15 residues long. In germline, CDR1 is SEHNR, CDR2 FQNEAQ (reference sequence). DNA for the CDR3: TGTGCCAGCAGCTACTCCGGGACAGGGGGATACGAGCAGTACTTC. Its protein is CASSYSGTGGYEQYF.